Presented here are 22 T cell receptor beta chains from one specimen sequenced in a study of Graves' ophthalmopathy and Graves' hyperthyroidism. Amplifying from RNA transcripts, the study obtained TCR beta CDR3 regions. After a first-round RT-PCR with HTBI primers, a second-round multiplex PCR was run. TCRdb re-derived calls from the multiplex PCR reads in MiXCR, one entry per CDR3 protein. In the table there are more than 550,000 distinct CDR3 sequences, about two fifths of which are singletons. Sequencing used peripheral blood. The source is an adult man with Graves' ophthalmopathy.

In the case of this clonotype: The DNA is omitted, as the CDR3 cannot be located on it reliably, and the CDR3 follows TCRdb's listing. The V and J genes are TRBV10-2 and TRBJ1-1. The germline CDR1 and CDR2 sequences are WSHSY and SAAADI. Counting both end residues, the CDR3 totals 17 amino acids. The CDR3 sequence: CACSVDVSIGTWAEAFF.

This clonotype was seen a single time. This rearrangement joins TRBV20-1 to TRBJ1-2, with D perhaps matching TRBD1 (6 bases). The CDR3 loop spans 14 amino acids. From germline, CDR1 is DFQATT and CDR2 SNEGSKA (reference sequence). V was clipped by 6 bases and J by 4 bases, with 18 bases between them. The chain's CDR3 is CSAPPAGGLYGYTF. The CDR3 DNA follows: TGCAGTGCGCCCCCCGCGGGGGGGCTCTATGGCTACACCTTC.

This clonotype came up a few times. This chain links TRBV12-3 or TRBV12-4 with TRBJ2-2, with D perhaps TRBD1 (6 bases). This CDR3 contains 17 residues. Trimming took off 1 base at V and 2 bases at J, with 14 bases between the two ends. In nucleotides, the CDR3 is TGTGCCAGCAGTTTAGGTTCTAGGACAGACAACACCGGGGAGCTGTTTTTT. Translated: CASSLGSRTDNTGELFF.

This CDR3 is CSALGTGTTYEQYF. The CDR3 DNA is TGCAGTGCTCTTGGGACAGGCACCACCTACGAGCAGTACTTC. This sequence joins TRBV20-1 and TRBJ2-7, with TRBD1 matching 8 bases. Germline CDR1 is DFQATT and CDR2 is SNEGSKA (reference sequence). The CDR3 runs to 14 residues. V lost 5 bases to trimming and J lost 2 bases; unmatched junction nucleotides: 8.

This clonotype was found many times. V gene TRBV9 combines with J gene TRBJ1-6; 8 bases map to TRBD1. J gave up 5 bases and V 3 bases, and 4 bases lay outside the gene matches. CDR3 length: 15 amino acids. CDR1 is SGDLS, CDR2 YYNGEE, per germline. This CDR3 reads CASSGTGSHNSPLHF. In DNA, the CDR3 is TGTGCCAGCAGCGGGACAGGGAGTCATAATTCACCCCTCCACTTT.

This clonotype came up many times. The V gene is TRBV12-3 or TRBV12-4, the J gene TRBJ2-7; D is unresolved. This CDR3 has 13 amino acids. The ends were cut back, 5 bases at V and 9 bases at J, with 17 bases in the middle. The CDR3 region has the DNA TGTGCCAGCAGTATAGGAGTGGGCGTGGGGCAGTACTTC. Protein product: CASSIGVGVGQYF.

The CDR3 here is CASSLSAGTSYEQYF. In DNA form, the CDR3 reads TGTGCCAGCAGTTTATCCGCAGGGACCTCCTACGAGCAGTACTTC. The J gene is TRBJ2-7, the V gene TRBV7-9; D is possibly TRBD1 or TRBD2 (5 bases each). Germline assignment: CDR1 SEHNR and CDR2 FQNEAQ (reference sequence). The CDR3 is made up of 15 amino acids. V lost 6 bases, J lost 0 bases, and 15 bases lay in between.

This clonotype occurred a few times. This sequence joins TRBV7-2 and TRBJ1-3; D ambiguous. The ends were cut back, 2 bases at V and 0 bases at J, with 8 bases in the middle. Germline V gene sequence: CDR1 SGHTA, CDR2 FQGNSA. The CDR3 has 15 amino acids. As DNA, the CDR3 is TGTGCCAGCAGCTTACTCAGGAGCTCTGGAAACACCATATATTTT. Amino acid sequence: CASSLLRSSGNTIYF.

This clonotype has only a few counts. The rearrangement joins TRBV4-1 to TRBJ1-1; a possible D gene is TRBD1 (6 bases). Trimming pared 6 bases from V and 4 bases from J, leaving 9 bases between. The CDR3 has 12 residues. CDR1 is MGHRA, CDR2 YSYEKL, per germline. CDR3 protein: CASSRGITEAFF. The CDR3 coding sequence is TGCGCCAGCAGTAGGGGGATCACTGAAGCTTTCTTT.

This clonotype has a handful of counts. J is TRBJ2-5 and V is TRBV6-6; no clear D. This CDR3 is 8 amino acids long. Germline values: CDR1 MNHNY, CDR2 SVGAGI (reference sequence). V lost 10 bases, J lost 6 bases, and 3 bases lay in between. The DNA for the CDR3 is TGTGCCATAAAGACCCAGTACTTC. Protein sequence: CAIKTQYF.

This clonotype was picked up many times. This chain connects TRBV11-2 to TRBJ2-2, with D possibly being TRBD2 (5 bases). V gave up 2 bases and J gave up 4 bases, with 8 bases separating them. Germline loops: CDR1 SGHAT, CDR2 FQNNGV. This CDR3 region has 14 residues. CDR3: CASSLSGITGELFF. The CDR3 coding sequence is TGTGCCAGCAGCTTATCGGGGATCACCGGGGAGCTGTTTTTT. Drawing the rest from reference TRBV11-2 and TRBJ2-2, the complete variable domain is EAGVAQSPRYKIIEKRQSVAFWCNPISGHATLYWYQQILGQGPKLLIQFQNNGVVDDSQLPKDRFSAERLKGVDSTLKIQPAKLEDSAVYLCASSLSGITGELFFGEGSRLTVL.

CDR3 nucleotide sequence: TGTGCCAGCAGTCGACAGGGGACGAGCAATCAGCCCCAGCAGTACTTC. Translating it yields CASSRQGTSNQPQQYF. The chain uses TRBV2 and TRBJ2-7; 8 nucleotides align to TRBD1. CDR1 and CDR2 (germline): SNHLY, FYNNEI. V was pared by 5 bases and J by 8 bases, with 17 bases of the junction left unmatched. The CDR3 extends over 16 amino acids.

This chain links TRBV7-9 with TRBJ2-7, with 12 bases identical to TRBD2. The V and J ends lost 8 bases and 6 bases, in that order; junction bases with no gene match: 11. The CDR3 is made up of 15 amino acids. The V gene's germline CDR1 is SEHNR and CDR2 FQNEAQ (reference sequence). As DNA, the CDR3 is TGTGCCAGCTCACCGGCGACTAGCGGGAGTAGCGAGCAGTACTTC. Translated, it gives CASSPATSGSSEQYF.

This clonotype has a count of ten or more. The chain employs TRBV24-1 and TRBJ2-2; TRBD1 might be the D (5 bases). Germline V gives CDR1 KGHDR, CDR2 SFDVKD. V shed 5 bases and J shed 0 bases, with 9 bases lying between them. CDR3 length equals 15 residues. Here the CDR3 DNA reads TGTGCCACCAGTGGGTCGACAGCGAACACCGGGGAGCTGTTTTTT. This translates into CATSGSTANTGELFF.

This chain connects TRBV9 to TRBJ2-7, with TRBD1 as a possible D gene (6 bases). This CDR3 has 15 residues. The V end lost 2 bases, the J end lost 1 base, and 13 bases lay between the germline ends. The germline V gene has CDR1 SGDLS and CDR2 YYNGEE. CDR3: CASSVEEQGSYEQYF. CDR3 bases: TGTGCCAGCAGCGTTGAGGAGCAGGGGTCCTACGAGCAGTACTTC.

The CDR3 DNA reads as TGTGCCAGCAGTGAAGGGGGACAGGGCATTGAGGGCTACACCTTC. This gives the protein CASSEGGQGIEGYTF. The chain is built from TRBV25-1 and TRBJ1-2; 9 bases map to TRBD1. V lost 2 bases to trimming and J lost 8 bases; unmatched junction nucleotides: 9. The CDR3 has 15 residues. CDR1 MGHDK and CDR2 SYGVNS come from the germline V gene.

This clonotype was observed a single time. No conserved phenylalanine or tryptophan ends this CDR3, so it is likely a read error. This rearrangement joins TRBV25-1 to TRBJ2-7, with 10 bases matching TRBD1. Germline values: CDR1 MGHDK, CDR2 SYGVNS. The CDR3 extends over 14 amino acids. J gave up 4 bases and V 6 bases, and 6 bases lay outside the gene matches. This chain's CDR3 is CASSLGQGTYEQYL. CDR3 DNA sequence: TGTGCCAGCAGCTTGGGACAGGGGACGTACGAGCAGTACCTC.

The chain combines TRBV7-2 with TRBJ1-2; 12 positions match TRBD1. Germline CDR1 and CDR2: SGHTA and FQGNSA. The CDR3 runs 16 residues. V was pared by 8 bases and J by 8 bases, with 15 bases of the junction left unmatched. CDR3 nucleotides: TGTGCCAGCCGCAACCCGGGGACAGGGGGCGGAAAAGGCTACACCTTC. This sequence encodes CASRNPGTGGGKGYTF.

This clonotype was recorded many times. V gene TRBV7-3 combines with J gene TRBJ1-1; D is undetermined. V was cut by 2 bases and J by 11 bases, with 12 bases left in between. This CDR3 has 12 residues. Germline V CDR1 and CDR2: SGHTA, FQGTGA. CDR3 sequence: CASSLAQSSAFF. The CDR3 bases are TGTGCCAGCAGCTTAGCCCAATCCTCTGCTTTCTTT.

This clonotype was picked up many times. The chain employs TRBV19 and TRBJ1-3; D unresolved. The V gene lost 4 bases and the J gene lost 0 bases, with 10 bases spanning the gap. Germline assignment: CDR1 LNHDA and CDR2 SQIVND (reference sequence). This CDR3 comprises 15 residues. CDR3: CASSRLVSSGNTIYF. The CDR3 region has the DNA TGTGCCAGTAGTAGACTAGTATCCTCTGGAAACACCATATATTTT.

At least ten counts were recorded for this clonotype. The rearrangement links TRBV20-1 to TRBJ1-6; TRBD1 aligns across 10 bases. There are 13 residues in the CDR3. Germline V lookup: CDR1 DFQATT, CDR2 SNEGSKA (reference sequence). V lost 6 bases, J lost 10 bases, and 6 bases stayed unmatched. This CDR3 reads CSAVDRGESPLHF. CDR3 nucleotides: TGCAGTGCCGTGGACAGGGGGGAGTCACCCCTCCACTTT.

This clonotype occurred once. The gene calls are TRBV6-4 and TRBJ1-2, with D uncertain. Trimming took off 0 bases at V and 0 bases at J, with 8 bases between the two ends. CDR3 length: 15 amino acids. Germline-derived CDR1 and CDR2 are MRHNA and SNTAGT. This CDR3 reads CASSDSAVANYGYTF. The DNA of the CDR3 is TGTGCCAGCAGTGACTCGGCGGTAGCTAACTATGGCTACACCTTC.